This T cell receptor (beta chain) appears in the sequencing data of a study of blood T cell repertoires in COVID-19. About the study: COVID-19 samples collected from the United States, Italy and Spain covered acute and convalescent phases. T cells, B-cell-depleted T cells, or PBMCs supplied cDNA or gDNA.

V shed 6 bases and J shed 7 bases, with 19 bases lying between them. The CDR3 covers 15 residues. The germline CDR1 and CDR2 sequences are MNHEY and SVGAGI. How the authors handled the data: Cell counts per sample came from amplifying reference gene primers. Profiling relied on immunoSEQ multiplex PCR, and the TCRdb table lists in-frame clones only, not all of them. V, J and clone size are those of that table, while D and trimming were read from the DNA. Of 65,000 to 70,000 clones listed, more than 65% are singletons. The material sequenced was peripheral blood. This sequence originates from a woman in her fifties or sixties with acute or convalescent COVID-19. The V gene is TRBV6-5, the J gene TRBJ2-1; D gene ambiguous. The CDR3 DNA reads as TGTGCCAGCAGCCCCTCAGGTGCACCCCGTAATGAGCAGTTCTTC. Amino acids: CASSPSGAPRNEQFF.